What follows is one T cell receptor beta chain and its context. This CDR3 is 19 amino acids long. Germline V gene data show CDR1 as SNHLY and CDR2 as FYNNEI. The V gene end was trimmed by 3 bases and the J gene end by 8 bases; junction bases not matched to a gene: 18. The data originate from a study of blood T cell repertoires in COVID-19. Looking at the study overall: Samples of COVID-19 (acute and convalescent) were obtained from the United States, Italy and Spain.

The data were produced by immunoSEQ multiplex PCR, yet TCRdb's version contains in-frame clones alone and is incomplete. The sample includes more than 400,000 clones, roughly 88% of them seen just once. This sequence was found in a human donor in a cohort sampled during active COVID-19. The specimen sequenced was peripheral blood. The gene calls are TRBV2 and TRBJ1-4; TRBD1 agrees at 10 bases. CDR3 bases: TGTGCCAGCAGTGACCGGGACAGGGGTTATTCGGGGATATTGGAAAAACTGTTTTTT. Residues: CASSDRDRGYSGILEKLFF.